Following are 29 T cell receptor beta chains from one sample sequenced in a study of T cell responses to AZD1222 COVID-19 vaccine. The table came from immunoSEQ multiplex PCR; TCRdb's copy has only in-frame clones and leaves some out. This sample has about 140,000 clones, with nearly 95% found just once. The sample in question was peripheral blood, obtained 28 days after the second AZD1222 dose. All receptors derive from an adult who received the AZD1222 COVID-19 vaccine.

The chain uses TRBV4-1 and TRBJ2-3; 8 positions match TRBD2. This CDR3 is 16 amino acids long. Germline-derived CDR1 and CDR2 are MGHRA and YSYEKL. The trim removed 4 bases at V and 3 bases at J, leaving 9 bases unmatched. In DNA, the CDR3 is TGCGCCAGCAGCCCTAATTCGGGAGGGGGGACAGATACGCAGTATTTT. Translating gives CASSPNSGGGTDTQYF.

This sequence joins TRBV28 and TRBJ2-4; 15 bases match TRBD2. CDR3 size: 18 residues. V shed 5 bases, J shed 2 bases, and the junction held 7 bases outside the gene matches. The germline V gene encodes CDR1 MDHEN and CDR2 SYDVKM. CDR3 protein: CASSIGLAGGPSKNIQYF. The CDR3 nucleotides are TGTGCCAGCAGTATCGGACTAGCGGGAGGGCCATCCAAAAACATTCAGTACTTC.

The count of this clone is one. The chain is built from TRBV2 and TRBJ1-5; 8 bases fit TRBD1. Unmatched junction bases numbered 10, after V lost 4 bases and J lost 11 bases. Germline V gene sequence: CDR1 SNHLY, CDR2 FYNNEI. The CDR3 is 14 residues long. CDR3 loop: CASSADRGLGTQHF. The CDR3, as DNA: TGTGCCAGCAGTGCTGACAGGGGCCTGGGAACCCAGCATTTT.

J is TRBJ2-7 and V is TRBV9; the D gene is possibly TRBD2 (6 bases). The CDR3 is made up of 13 amino acids. From germline, CDR1 is SGDLS and CDR2 YYNGEE. Trimming took 3 bases from V and 4 from J, leaving 11 bases between them. Here the CDR3 DNA reads TGTGCCAGCAGCGAAGGGCTAGCGTACGAGCAGTACTTC. Amino acid sequence: CASSEGLAYEQYF.

V usage is TRBV2 and J usage is TRBJ1-3; D remains ambiguous. Germline loops: CDR1 SNHLY, CDR2 FYNNEI. The V end was cut by 5 bases, the J end by 6 bases, with 11 bases between. The CDR3 totals 13 residues. CDR3 residues: CASSFAPTNTIYF. CDR3 in DNA: TGTGCCAGCAGTTTCGCCCCGACAAACACCATATATTTT.

The rearrangement links TRBV30 to TRBJ2-3; TRBD1 aligns across 7 bases. Germline CDR1 reads GTSNPN; CDR2 reads SVGIG (reference sequence). The CDR3 totals 13 residues. V lost 2 bases, J lost 5 bases, and 4 bases stayed unmatched. The CDR3 sequence is CAWSKGARDTQYF. DNA of the CDR3: TGTGCCTGGAGTAAGGGGGCCAGAGATACGCAGTATTTT.

The chain links TRBV3-1 (or the pseudogene TRBV3-2) to TRBJ1-3; TRBD1 is a possible D gene (6 bases). There are 18 residues in the CDR3. The V end lost 1 base, the J end lost 2 bases, and 18 bases lay between the germline ends. Germline CDR1 and CDR2: LGHDT and YNNKEL (reference sequence). CDR3 amino acids: CASSQVSRGAGAGNTIYF. For the CDR3, the DNA is TGTGCCAGCAGCCAAGTTTCGCGGGGGGCGGGTGCTGGAAACACCATATATTTT.

The chain links TRBV9 to TRBJ2-1, with TRBD1 identical over 9 bases. The CDR3 spans 14 residues. V shed 0 bases and J 7 bases; nucleotides not matched to a gene: 2. Germline V gives CDR1 SGDLS, CDR2 YYNGEE. CDR3 DNA: TGTGCCAGCAGCGTAGGAGGACAGGGGAATGAGCAGTTCTTC. It is translated as CASSVGGQGNEQFF. The full variable domain, in which reference TRBV9 and TRBJ2-1 provide the parts outside the CDR3, is DSGVTQTPKHLITATGQRVTLRCSPRSGDLSVYWYQQSLDQGLQFLIQYYNGEERAKGNILERFSAQQFPDLHSELNLSSLELGDSALYFCASSVGGQGNEQFFGPGTRLTVL.

This clone showed up just a few times. The chain has TRBV7-8 and TRBJ1-2; perhaps TRBD1 as D (6 bases). The CDR3 is 14 amino acids. CDR1 and CDR2 from the germline V gene are SGHVS and FQNEAQ. V lost 1 base and J lost 8, with 14 bases in between. CDR3 in amino acids: CASSLVGGGRGYTF. The DNA for the CDR3 is TGTGCCAGCAGCTTAGTCGGAGGGGGACGGGGCTACACCTTC.

This chain connects TRBV5-1 to TRBJ2-7; a possible D gene is TRBD1 (5 bases). This CDR3 contains 15 residues. CDR1 is SGHRS and CDR2 is YFSETQ in the germline V gene. V dropped 0 bases and J dropped 4 bases, with 14 bases sitting between them. The CDR3 spells CASSLVDSVLYEQYF. The CDR3 DNA is TGCGCCAGCAGCTTGGTCGACAGTGTGTTGTACGAGCAGTACTTC.

The chain uses TRBV19 and TRBJ1-6; tentative D call: TRBD1 (6 bases). Looked up from germline, CDR1 is LNHDA and CDR2 is SQIVND (reference sequence). The V gene lost 5 bases and the J gene lost 6 bases, with 11 bases spanning the gap. The CDR3 spans 14 residues. The CDR3 loop reads CASSLTGVNSPLHF. The CDR3 bases are TGTGCCAGTAGTTTGACAGGCGTTAATTCACCCCTCCACTTT.

This chain joins TRBV7-2 and TRBJ2-3; D unclear. Germline-derived CDR1 and CDR2 are SGHTA and FQGNSA. CDR3 length equals 14 residues. Trimming left V 0 bases short and J 0 bases short, with 4 bases between. The CDR3 region is CASSLARSTDTQYF. In DNA, the CDR3 is TGTGCCAGCAGCTTAGCGAGGAGCACAGATACGCAGTATTTT.

V and J are TRBV19 and TRBJ1-1, with no clear D. CDR1 and CDR2 from the germline V gene are LNHDA and SQIVND (reference sequence). This CDR3 has 13 amino acids. V dropped 2 bases and J dropped 5 bases, with 9 bases sitting between them. CDR3 sequence (DNA): TGTGCCAGTAGTATATCTTCGGTGACTGAAGCTTTCTTT. It codes for CASSISSVTEAFF.

The chain combines TRBV27 with TRBJ1-1; no clear D gene. CDR1 is MNHEY and CDR2 is SMNVEV in the germline V gene (reference sequence). The CDR3 is 15 residues long. The germline V and J ends were trimmed by 0 bases and 0 bases, with 8 bases remaining between them. The CDR3 DNA reads TGTGCCAGCAGTTTATCTGCGGGGATGAACACTGAAGCTTTCTTT. It codes for CASSLSAGMNTEAFF.

This chain connects TRBV5-1 to TRBJ2-2; D unresolved. This CDR3 comprises 12 residues. Germline V CDR1 and CDR2: SGHRS, YFSETQ. V dropped 6 bases and J dropped 4 bases, with 7 bases sitting between them. The CDR3 is CASTVSTGELFF. The CDR3 nucleotides read TGCGCCAGCACCGTGAGCACCGGGGAGCTGTTTTTT.

The chain joins TRBV25-1 to TRBJ1-5, with a possible D match to TRBD1 (5 bases). The V gene's germline CDR1 is MGHDK and CDR2 SYGVNS. Trimming removed 4 bases at V and 2 bases at J, with 9 bases between. CDR3 size: 14 residues. CDR3 coding DNA: TGTGCCAGCAGTGCTCGGGGCGGCAATCAGCCCCAGCATTTT. The encoded protein is CASSARGGNQPQHF.

V gene TRBV14 combines with J gene TRBJ2-3; possibly TRBD1 for D (5 bases). This CDR3 spans 15 amino acids. Trimming removed 4 bases at V and 3 bases at J, with 14 bases between. CDR1 and CDR2 from the germline V gene are SGHDN and FVKESK. The CDR3 region is CASSLQTARTDTQYF. CDR3 nucleotides: TGTGCCAGCAGCCTTCAGACAGCCAGGACAGATACGCAGTATTTT.

V usage is TRBV5-1 and J usage is TRBJ1-1; TRBD1 aligns across 8 bases. The CDR3 covers 16 residues. Per germline, CDR1 SGHRS and CDR2 YFSETQ. Trimming took 3 bases from V and 7 from J; bases not matched to a gene: 14. CDR3 nucleotide sequence: TGCGCCAGCAGCTCCGTGGTGAACAGGGGGTCGAATGAAGCTTTCTTT. Protein product: CASSSVVNRGSNEAFF.

This chain joins TRBV27 and TRBJ1-1; D remains unclear. Germline V CDR1 and CDR2: MNHEY, SMNVEV (reference sequence). V was trimmed by 5 bases and J by 5 bases, leaving 18 bases between them. The CDR3 contains 15 residues. The chain's CDR3 is CASSAWTSSLTEAFF. The CDR3 DNA is TGTGCCAGCAGTGCCTGGACTAGTTCCCTTACTGAAGCTTTCTTT.

This clone was seen once. The chain links TRBV7-8 to TRBJ2-3, with D perhaps matching TRBD2 (6 bases). Deletions cut 5 bases from V and 1 base from J, with 13 bases between. CDR3 length: 15 residues. CDR1 and CDR2 (germline): SGHVS, FQNEAQ. The CDR3 loop reads CASSRRAGGTDTQYF. DNA for the CDR3: TGTGCCAGCAGCCGGAGGGCGGGCGGCACAGATACGCAGTATTTT.

The V gene is TRBV11-2, the J gene TRBJ2-3; 10 nucleotides line up with TRBD2. CDR1 and CDR2 (germline): SGHAT, FQNNGV. V gave up 6 bases and J gave up 5 bases; unmatched junction bases: 8. This CDR3 is built from 15 residues. For the CDR3, the DNA is TGTGCCAGCAGGATCAGCGGGAGGGCCATAGATACGCAGTATTTT. Amino acids: CASRISGRAIDTQYF.

V gene TRBV4-1 combines with J gene TRBJ1-1; D might be TRBD1 (5 bases). The CDR3 is 14 residues long. The ends were cut back, 4 bases at V and 0 bases at J, with 9 bases in the middle. Germline V lookup: CDR1 MGHRA, CDR2 YSYEKL. The CDR3 sequence is CASSRTPMNTEAFF. The CDR3 DNA sequence: TGCGCCAGCAGCCGGACACCCATGAACACTGAAGCTTTCTTT.

This clone has just a few counts. J is TRBJ1-2 and V is TRBV5-8, with unresolved D. CDR1 is SGHTS and CDR2 is YDEGEE in the germline V gene. Between the trimmed V and J ends, which lost 5 bases and 4 bases, there was a span of 6 bases. The CDR3 contains 11 residues. As DNA, the CDR3 is TGTGCCAGCAGGTCAGGCTATGGCTACACCTTC. This gives the protein CASRSGYGYTF.

CDR3 sequence reads: CASSRRSDNYGYTF. CDR3 DNA: TGTGCCAGCAGCCGTAGGAGCGATAACTATGGCTACACCTTC. V usage is TRBV14 and J usage is TRBJ1-2; D is unresolved. V shed 4 bases and J shed 1 base, with 10 bases lying between them. Germline V gene data show CDR1 as SGHDN and CDR2 as FVKESK. This CDR3 spans 14 amino acids.

The V and J genes are TRBV11-2 and TRBJ2-3; 7 bases match TRBD1. The germline V gene encodes CDR1 SGHAT and CDR2 FQNNGV. V shed 1 base, J shed 0 bases, and the junction held 4 bases outside the gene matches. This CDR3 comprises 16 residues. The CDR3 sequence: CASSLVAGGSTDTQYF. CDR3 DNA: TGTGCCAGCAGCTTAGTCGCAGGGGGTAGCACAGATACGCAGTATTTT.

V is TRBV30 and J is TRBJ1-3, with D possibly being TRBD1 (6 bases). Looked up from germline, CDR1 is GTSNPN and CDR2 is SVGIG (reference sequence). Trimming stripped 4 bases from V and 0 bases from J, with 13 bases between. The CDR3 is made up of 15 amino acids. CDR3: CAWNRESLSGNTIYF. The CDR3 DNA follows: TGTGCCTGGAACAGGGAATCTCTCTCTGGAAACACCATATATTTT.

The rearrangement links TRBV4-2 to TRBJ2-5, with D unresolved. This CDR3 is built from 14 residues. V was pared by 1 base and J by 5 bases, with 11 bases between. Germline V gene lookup returns CDR1 LGHNA and CDR2 YNFKEQ. The CDR3 protein is CASSQVFSGETQYF. As DNA, the CDR3 is TGTGCCAGCAGCCAAGTGTTTTCCGGGGAGACCCAGTACTTC.

The chain joins TRBV9 to TRBJ2-7; a weak D match, TRBD2 (5 bases). The V gene lost 2 bases and the J gene lost 0 bases, with 12 bases spanning the gap. The germline gives CDR1 SGDLS, CDR2 YYNGEE. The CDR3 totals 15 residues. The CDR3, as DNA: TGTGCCAGCAGCGTTGGTAGCGCCGACTCCTACGAGCAGTACTTC. As protein: CASSVGSADSYEQYF.

The rearrangement joins TRBV5-6 to TRBJ1-5; D unresolved. Trimming removed 0 bases at V and 4 bases at J, with 11 bases between. Germline V gene sequence: CDR1 SGHDT, CDR2 YYEEEE. The CDR3 sequence is 15 residues long. CDR3 amino acids: CASSLGAAKNQPQHF. The CDR3 DNA reads as TGTGCCAGCAGCTTGGGGGCGGCGAAGAATCAGCCCCAGCATTTT.